This T cell receptor (beta chain) was sequenced for a study of blood T cell repertoires in COVID-19. About the research overall: Samples came from the United States, Italy and Spain, spanning acute and convalescent COVID-19. Sources were T cells, B-cell-depleted T cells, or PBMCs; the material itself was cDNA or gDNA.

V was pared by 4 bases and J by 8 bases, with 8 bases of the junction left unmatched. The CDR3 sequence is 14 residues long. Germline-derived CDR1 and CDR2 are SGHRS and YFSETQ. As processed by the authors: Reference gene primers were amplified, and this amplification served to estimate nucleated cell counts. The assay was immunoSEQ multiplex PCR, and TCRdb's table has in-frame clones only and misses some. V, J and clone size are taken as reported in that table, and D and trimming were inferred from the DNA itself. This sample has about 250,000 clones, with about 86% found just once. Source material: peripheral blood. J is TRBJ1-2 and V is TRBV5-1, with 10 bases identical to TRBD1. The sequence derives from a man older than 75 with acute or convalescent COVID-19. The CDR3 coding sequence is TGCGCCAGCAGCACCACGACAGGGGGCAGGGGCTACACCTTC. Its translation: CASSTTTGGRGYTF. Together with reference TRBV5-1 and TRBJ1-2, the CDR3 gives the full variable domain: KAGVTQTPRYLIKTRGQQVTLSCSPISGHRSVSWYQQTPGQGLQFLFEYFSETQRNKGNFPGRFSGRQFSNSRSEMNVSTLELGDSALYLCASSTTTGGRGYTFGSGTRLTVV.